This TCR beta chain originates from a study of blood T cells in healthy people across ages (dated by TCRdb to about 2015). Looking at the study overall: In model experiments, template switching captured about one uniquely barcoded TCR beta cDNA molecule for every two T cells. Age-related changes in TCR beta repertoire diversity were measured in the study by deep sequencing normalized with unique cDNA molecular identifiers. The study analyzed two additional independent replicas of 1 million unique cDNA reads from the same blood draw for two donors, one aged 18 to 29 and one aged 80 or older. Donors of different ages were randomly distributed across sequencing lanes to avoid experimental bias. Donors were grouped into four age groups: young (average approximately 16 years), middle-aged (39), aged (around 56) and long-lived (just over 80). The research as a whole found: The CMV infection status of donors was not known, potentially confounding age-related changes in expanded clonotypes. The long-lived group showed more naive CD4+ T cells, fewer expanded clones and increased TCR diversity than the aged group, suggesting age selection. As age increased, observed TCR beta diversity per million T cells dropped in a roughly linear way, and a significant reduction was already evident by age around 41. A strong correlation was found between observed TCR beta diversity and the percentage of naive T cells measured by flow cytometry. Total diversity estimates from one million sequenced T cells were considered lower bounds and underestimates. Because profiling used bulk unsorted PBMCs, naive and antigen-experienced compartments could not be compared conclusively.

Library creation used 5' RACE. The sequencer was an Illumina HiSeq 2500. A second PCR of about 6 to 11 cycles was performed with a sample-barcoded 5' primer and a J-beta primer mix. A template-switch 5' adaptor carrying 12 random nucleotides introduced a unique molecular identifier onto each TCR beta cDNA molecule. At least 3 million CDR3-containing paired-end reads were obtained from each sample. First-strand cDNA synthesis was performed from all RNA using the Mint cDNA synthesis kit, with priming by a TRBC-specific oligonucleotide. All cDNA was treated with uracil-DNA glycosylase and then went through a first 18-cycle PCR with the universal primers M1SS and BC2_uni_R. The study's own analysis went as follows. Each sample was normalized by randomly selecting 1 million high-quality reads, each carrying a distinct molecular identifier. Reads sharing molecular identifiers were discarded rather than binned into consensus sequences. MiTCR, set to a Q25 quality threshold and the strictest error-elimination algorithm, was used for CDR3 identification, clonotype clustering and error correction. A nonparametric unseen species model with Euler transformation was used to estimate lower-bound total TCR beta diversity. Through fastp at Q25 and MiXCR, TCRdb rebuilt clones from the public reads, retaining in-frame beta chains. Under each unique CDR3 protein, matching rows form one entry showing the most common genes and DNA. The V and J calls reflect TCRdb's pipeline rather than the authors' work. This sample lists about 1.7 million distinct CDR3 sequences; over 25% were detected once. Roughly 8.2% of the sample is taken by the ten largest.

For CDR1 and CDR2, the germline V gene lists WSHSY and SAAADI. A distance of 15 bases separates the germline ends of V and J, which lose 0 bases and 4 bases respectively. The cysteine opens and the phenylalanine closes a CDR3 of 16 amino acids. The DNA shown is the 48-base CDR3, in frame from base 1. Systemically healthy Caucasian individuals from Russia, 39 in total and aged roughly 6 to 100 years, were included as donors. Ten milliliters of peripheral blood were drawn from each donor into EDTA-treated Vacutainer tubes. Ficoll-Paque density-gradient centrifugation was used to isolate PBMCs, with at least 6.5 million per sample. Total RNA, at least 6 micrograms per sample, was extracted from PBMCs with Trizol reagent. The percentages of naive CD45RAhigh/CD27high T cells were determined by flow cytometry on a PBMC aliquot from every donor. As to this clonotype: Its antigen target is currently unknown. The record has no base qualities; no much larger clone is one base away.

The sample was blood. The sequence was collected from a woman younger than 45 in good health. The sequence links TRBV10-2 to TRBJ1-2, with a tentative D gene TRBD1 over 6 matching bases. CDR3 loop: CASSESGGVRSYGYTF. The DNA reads TGCGCCAGCAGTGAGTCGGGGGGCGTACGTAGCTATGGCTACACCTTC.